This entry lists 12 T cell receptor beta chains sequenced from one sample in a study of CD8+CD57+ T cells in acquired aplastic anemia. Those patients picked for sequencing had displayed CD8+CD57+ cell expansion on flow cytometry. Profiling of TCR beta VDJ combinations and CDR3 sequences used genomic DNA as template. TCRdb itself ran the reads through MiXCR, one entry per CDR3 protein. This sample has about 160,000 distinct CDR3 sequences, with 71% found just once. The sequenced sample was sorted CD4+, CD8+, or CD8+CD57+ T cells (not recorded which) from PBMCs. These receptors were collected from a human donor with aplastic anemia.

The rearrangement joins TRBV10-3 to TRBJ2-1; D possibly uses TRBD1 or TRBD2 (6 bases each). There are 14 residues in the CDR3. V was cut by 6 bases and J by 5 bases, with 14 bases left in between. Germline CDR1 is ENHRY and CDR2 is SYGVKD. The CDR3 spells CAIREGDLHNEQFF. CDR3 in DNA: TGTGCCATCAGGGAGGGGGACTTACACAATGAGCAGTTCTTC.

This clonotype has just a few counts. The chain links TRBV7-6 to TRBJ2-3; 12 bases are shared with TRBD2. This CDR3 comprises 17 residues. Germline V gives CDR1 SGHVS, CDR2 FNYEAQ. With V trimmed by 7 bases and J by 0 bases, 8 bases remained unmatched. DNA for the CDR3: TGTGCCAGCAACCCGGGACTAGCGGGCCCTAGCACAGATACGCAGTATTTT. Translated: CASNPGLAGPSTDTQYF. The complete variable domain, with remaining parts taken from reference TRBV7-6 and TRBJ2-3, reads GAGVSQSPRYKVTKRGQDVALRCDPISGHVSLYWYRQALGQGPEFLTYFNYEAQQDKSGLPNDRFSAERPEGSISTLTIQRTEQRDSAMYRCASNPGLAGPSTDTQYFGPGTRLTVL.

The rearrangement links TRBV7-8 to TRBJ2-7; no firm D call. This CDR3 comprises 12 residues. The germline CDR1 and CDR2 sequences are SGHVS and FQNEAQ. Between the trimmed V and J ends, which lost 6 bases and 2 bases, there was a span of 8 bases. The CDR3 DNA reads as TGTGCCAGCAGGCGTACCCCCTACGAGCAGTACTTC. This translates into CASRRTPYEQYF.

The V gene is TRBV7-2, the J gene TRBJ2-7; perhaps D is TRBD1 or TRBD2 (5 bases each). The CDR3 loop spans 16 amino acids. Trimming shortened V by 5 bases and J by 6 bases, and 23 bases separated the two germline ends. Germline CDR1 SGHTA, CDR2 FQGNSA. This CDR3 reads CASSPSLGIGAFEQYF. Here the CDR3 DNA reads TGTGCCAGCAGCCCATCCCTCGGCATCGGGGCCTTCGAGCAGTACTTC. Based on the CDR3 plus reference TRBV7-2 and TRBJ2-7, the full variable domain is GAGVSQSPSNKVTEKGKDVELRCDPISGHTALYWYRQSLGQGLEFLIYFQGNSAPDKSGLPSDRFSAERTGGSVSTLTIQRTQQEDSAVYLCASSPSLGIGAFEQYFGPGTRLTVT.

The chain links TRBV29-1 to TRBJ2-7; 12 positions match TRBD2. J lost 0 bases, V lost 7 bases, and 1 base had no gene match. This CDR3 is 13 amino acids long. From germline, CDR1 is SQVTM and CDR2 ANQGSEA. CDR3 sequence: CSGTSGTSYEQYF. CDR3 sequence (DNA): TGCAGCGGGACTAGCGGGACCTCCTACGAGCAGTACTTC.

This chain joins TRBV15 and TRBJ2-7, with a possible D match to TRBD1 (5 bases). V was trimmed by 3 bases and J by 5 bases, leaving 14 bases between them. Germline values: CDR1 LNHNV, CDR2 YYDKDF (reference sequence). This CDR3 comprises 14 residues. The CDR3 reads CATSRASGWNEQYF. For the CDR3, the DNA is TGTGCCACCAGCAGGGCTTCAGGGTGGAACGAGCAGTACTTC.

This clonotype occurred once. The CDR3 protein is CASNLAGISYEQYF. CDR3 sequence (DNA): TGTGCCAGCAACCTAGCGGGCATCTCCTACGAGCAGTACTTC. The chain employs TRBV12-3 or TRBV12-4 and TRBJ2-7, with 8 bases matching TRBD2. The CDR3 is made up of 14 amino acids. V was clipped by 7 bases and J by 0 bases; unmatched bases: 5.

The J gene is TRBJ2-7, the V gene TRBV20-1; D is unclear. Germline CDR1 is DFQATT and CDR2 is SNEGSKA (reference sequence). CDR3 size: 11 residues. Trimming removed 0 bases from V and 10 bases from J, with 10 bases in between. Written as DNA, the CDR3 is TGCAGTGCTAGAGACCCTCATGTCCAGTACTTC. It is translated as CSARDPHVQYF.

The table lists this clonotype with a count of one. The chain joins TRBV7-9 to TRBJ1-2; D unresolved. Germline CDR1 reads SEHNR; CDR2 reads FQNEAQ (reference sequence). V gave up 3 bases and J gave up 2 bases, with 10 bases separating them. This CDR3 comprises 14 residues. The DNA of the CDR3 is TGTGCCAGCAGCTTGATCGTGGGCAACTATGGCTACACCTTC. It codes for CASSLIVGNYGYTF.

A note on this clonotype: This could be a read error, since a much larger clone is one nucleotide away. The chain recombines TRBV5-6 with TRBJ2-2, with a weak D call TRBD2 (6 bases). Germline V gene sequence: CDR1 SGHDT, CDR2 YYEEEE. CDR3 length: 13 amino acids. CDR3 coding DNA: TGTGCCAGCATCACAATGAACACCGGGGGGCTGTTTTTT. Its protein is CASITMNTGGLFF.

This clonotype was picked up one time. The genes are TRBV7-2 and TRBJ2-3; TRBD1 is a possible D gene (6 bases). V gave up 5 bases and J gave up 0 bases, with 12 bases separating them. CDR1 is SGHTA and CDR2 is FQGNSA in the germline V gene. CDR3 length: 15 residues. The DNA for the CDR3 is TGTGCCAGCAGCCTCCCGACAGGAAGCACAGATACGCAGTATTTT. Translated: CASSLPTGSTDTQYF.

CDR3 protein: CASSQGEGQESSGANVLTF. The CDR3 DNA sequence: TGTGCCAGCAGCCAAGGAGAGGGACAGGAGAGCTCTGGGGCCAACGTCCTGACTTTC. This chain links TRBV4-2 with TRBJ2-6; TRBD1 agrees at 8 bases. After removal of 1 base from V and 0 bases from J, the junction contained 8 bases not matched to a gene. CDR1 is LGHNA and CDR2 is YNFKEQ in the germline V gene. The CDR3 length is 19 residues.